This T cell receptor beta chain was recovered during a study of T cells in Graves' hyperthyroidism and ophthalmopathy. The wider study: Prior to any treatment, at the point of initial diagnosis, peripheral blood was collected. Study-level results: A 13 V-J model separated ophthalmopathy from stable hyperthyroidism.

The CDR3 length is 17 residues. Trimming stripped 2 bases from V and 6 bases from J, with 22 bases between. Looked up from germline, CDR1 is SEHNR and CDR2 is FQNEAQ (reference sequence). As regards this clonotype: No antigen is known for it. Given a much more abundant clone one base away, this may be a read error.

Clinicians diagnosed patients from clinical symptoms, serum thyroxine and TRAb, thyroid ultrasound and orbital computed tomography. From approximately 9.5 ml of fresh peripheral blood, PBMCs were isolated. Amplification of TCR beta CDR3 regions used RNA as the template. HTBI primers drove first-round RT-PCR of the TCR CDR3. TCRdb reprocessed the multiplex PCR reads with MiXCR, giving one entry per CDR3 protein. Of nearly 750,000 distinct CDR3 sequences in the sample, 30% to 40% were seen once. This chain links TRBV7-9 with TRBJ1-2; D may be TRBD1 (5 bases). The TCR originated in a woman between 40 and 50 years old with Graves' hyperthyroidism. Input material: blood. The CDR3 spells CASSLWARGPMGHGYTF. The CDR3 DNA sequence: TGTGCCAGCAGCTTATGGGCAAGGGGCCCTATGGGCCATGGCTACACCTTC.